This TCR beta chain stems from a study of shared clonotypes between healthy human individuals. Method: immunoSEQ multiplex PCR; TCRdb's copy keeps in-frame clones and lacks some. The sample lists over 2 million clones; about 90% were seen once. Study results and caveats: Researchers found naive subsets generally carried larger estimated richness than memory subsets. The authors expected sequencing depth to affect clonotype sharing among donors.

The table lists this clone with a few counts. Its antigen is as yet unknown. Other DNA sequences from this sample encode an identical CDR3 as well. The germline V gene encodes CDR1 GTSNPN and CDR2 SVGIG (reference sequence). The CDR3 runs to 13 residues. Trimming removed 0 bases at V and 1 base at J, with 6 bases between. From CD4+ cells came CD45RA+ naive and CD45RA-negative memory subsets. The source material was naive CD4+ T cells from PBMCs. As for subset: CD45RA+ positively selected. This chain links TRBV30 with TRBJ1-1, with D hard to call. The source is a man aged 18 to 35 in good health. Some clones in this sample may be carry-over from other donors' samples. In nucleotides, the CDR3 is TGTGCCTGGAGTGTAGGAGGGAACACTGAAGCTTTCTTT. Translation gives CAWSVGGNTEAFF. Full variable domain (missing parts from reference TRBV30 and TRBJ1-1): SQTIHQWPATLVQPVGSPLSLECTVEGTSNPNLYWYRQAAGRGLQLLFYSVGIGQISSEVPQNLSASRPQDRQFILSSKKLLLSDSGFYLCAWSVGGNTEAFFGQGTRLTVV.